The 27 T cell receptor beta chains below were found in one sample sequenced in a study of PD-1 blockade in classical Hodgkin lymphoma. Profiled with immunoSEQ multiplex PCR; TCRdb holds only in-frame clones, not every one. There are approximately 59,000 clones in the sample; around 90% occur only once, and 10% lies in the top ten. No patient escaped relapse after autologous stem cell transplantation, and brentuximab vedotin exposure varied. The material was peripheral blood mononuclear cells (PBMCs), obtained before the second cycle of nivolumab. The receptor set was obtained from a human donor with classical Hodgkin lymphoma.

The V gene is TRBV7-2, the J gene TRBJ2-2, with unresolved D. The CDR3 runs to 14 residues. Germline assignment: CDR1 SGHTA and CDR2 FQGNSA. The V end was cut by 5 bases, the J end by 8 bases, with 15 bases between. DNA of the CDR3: TGTGCCAGCAGCCCCGTTGTTGGGGAAGGGGAGCTGTTTTTT. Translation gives CASSPVVGEGELFF.

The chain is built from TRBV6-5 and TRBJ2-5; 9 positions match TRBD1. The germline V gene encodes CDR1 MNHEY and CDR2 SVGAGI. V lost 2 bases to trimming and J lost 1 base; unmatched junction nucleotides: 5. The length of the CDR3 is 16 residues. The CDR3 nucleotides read TGTGCCAGCAGTTACGGCGGGACAGGGTTCCAAGAGACCCAGTACTTC. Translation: CASSYGGTGFQETQYF.

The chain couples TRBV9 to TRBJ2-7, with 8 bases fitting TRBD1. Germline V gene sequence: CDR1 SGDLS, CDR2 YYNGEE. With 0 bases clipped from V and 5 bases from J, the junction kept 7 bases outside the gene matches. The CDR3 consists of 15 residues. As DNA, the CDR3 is TGTGCCAGCAGCGTAGAGGGACAGGCGAGTGACGAGCAGTACTTC. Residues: CASSVEGQASDEQYF.

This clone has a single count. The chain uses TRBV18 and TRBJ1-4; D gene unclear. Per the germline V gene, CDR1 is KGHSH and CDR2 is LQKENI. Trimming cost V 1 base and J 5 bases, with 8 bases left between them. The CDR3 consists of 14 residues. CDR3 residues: CASSPLTSNEKLFF. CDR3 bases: TGTGCCAGCTCACCACTGACGAGCAATGAAAAACTGTTTTTT.

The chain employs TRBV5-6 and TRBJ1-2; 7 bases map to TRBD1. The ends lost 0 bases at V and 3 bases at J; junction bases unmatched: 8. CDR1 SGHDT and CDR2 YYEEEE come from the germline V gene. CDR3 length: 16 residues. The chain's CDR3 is CASSLGAGGEDYGYTF. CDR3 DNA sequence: TGTGCCAGCAGCTTGGGGGCAGGGGGTGAGGACTATGGCTACACCTTC.

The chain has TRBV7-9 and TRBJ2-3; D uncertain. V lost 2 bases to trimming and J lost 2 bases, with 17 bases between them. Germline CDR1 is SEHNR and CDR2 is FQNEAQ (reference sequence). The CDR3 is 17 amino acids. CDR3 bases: TGTGCCAGCAGCTTAAACACCCGACTCCTTGACACAGATACGCAGTATTTT. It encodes CASSLNTRLLDTDTQYF.

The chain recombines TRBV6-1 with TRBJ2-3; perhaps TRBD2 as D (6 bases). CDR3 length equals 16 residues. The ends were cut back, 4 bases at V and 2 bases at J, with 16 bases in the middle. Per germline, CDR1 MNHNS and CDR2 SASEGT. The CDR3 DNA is TGTGCCAGCAGTGGGTCTCGCGGGAAGGCCACAGATACGCAGTATTTT. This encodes CASSGSRGKATDTQYF.

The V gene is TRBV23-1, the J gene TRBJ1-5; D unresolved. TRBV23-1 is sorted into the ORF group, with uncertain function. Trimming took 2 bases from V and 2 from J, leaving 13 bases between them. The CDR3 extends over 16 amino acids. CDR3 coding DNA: TGCGCCAGCAGTCAAACACCACCCTGGGGCAATCAGCCCCAGCATTTT. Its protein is CASSQTPPWGNQPQHF.

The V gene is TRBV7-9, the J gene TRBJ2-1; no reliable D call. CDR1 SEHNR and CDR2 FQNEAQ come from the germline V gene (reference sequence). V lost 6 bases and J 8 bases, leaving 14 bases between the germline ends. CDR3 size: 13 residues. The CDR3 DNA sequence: TGTGCCAGCAGTTCTCCCGCCCTAGATGAGCAGTTCTTC. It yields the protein CASSSPALDEQFF. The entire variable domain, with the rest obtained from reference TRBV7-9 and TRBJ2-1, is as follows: DTGVSQNPRHKITKRGQNVTFRCDPISEHNRLYWYRQTLGQGPEFLTYFQNEAQLEKSRLLSDRFSAERPKGSFSTLEIQRTEQGDSAMYLCASSSPALDEQFFGPGTRLTVL.

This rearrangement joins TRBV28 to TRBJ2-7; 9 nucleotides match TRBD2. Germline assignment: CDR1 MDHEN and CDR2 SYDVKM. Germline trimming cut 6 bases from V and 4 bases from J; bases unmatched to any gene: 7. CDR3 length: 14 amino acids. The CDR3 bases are TGTGCCAGCAGCAGAGGGGCGGGAGGGTACGAGCAGTACTTC. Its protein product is CASSRGAGGYEQYF.

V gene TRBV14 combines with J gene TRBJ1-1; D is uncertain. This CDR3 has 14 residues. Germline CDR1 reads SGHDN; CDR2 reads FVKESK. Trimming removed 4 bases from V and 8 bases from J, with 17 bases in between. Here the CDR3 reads CASSRSIPDQEAFF. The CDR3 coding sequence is TGTGCCAGCAGCCGATCAATACCGGACCAAGAAGCTTTCTTT.

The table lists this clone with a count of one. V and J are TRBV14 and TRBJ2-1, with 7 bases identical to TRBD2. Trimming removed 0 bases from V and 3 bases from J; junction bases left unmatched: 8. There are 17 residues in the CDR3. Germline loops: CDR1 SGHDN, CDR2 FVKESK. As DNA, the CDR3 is TGTGCCAGCAGCCAAGATTTCTTACAGCGGGGCTACAATGAGCAGTTCTTC. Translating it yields CASSQDFLQRGYNEQFF. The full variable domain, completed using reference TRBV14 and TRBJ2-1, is EAGVTQFPSHSVIEKGQTVTLRCDPISGHDNLYWYRRVMGKEIKFLLHFVKESKQDESGMPNNRFLAERTGGTYSTLKVQPAELEDSGVYFCASSQDFLQRGYNEQFFGPGTRLTVL.

The CDR3 region is CASSQSRQGPVQVQYF. CDR3 DNA sequence: TGCGCCAGCAGTCAATCGAGGCAGGGCCCAGTCCAGGTGCAGTACTTC. The rearrangement links TRBV23-1 to TRBJ2-7, with a tentative D call TRBD1 (5 bases). TRBV23-1 is sorted into the ORF group, with uncertain function. CDR3 length: 16 amino acids. Trimming took off 0 bases at V and 9 bases at J, with 21 bases between the two ends.

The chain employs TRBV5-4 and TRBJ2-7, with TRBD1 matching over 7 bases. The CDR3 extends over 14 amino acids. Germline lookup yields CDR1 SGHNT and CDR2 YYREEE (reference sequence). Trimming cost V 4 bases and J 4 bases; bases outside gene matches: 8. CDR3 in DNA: TGTGCCAGCAGCCTCGACAGGGTCGCATACGAGCAGTACTTC. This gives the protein CASSLDRVAYEQYF.

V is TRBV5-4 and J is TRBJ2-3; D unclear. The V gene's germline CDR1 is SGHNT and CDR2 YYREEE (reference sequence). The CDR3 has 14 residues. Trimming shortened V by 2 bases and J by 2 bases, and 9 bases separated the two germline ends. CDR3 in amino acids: CASSFTGTTDTQYF. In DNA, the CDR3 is TGTGCCAGCAGCTTTACGGGTACCACAGATACGCAGTATTTT. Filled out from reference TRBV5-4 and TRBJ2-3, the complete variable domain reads ETGVTQSPTHLIKTRGQQVTLRCSSQSGHNTVSWYQQALGQGPQFIFQYYREEENGRGNFPPRFSGLQFPNYSSELNVNALELDDSALYLCASSFTGTTDTQYFGPGTRLTVL.

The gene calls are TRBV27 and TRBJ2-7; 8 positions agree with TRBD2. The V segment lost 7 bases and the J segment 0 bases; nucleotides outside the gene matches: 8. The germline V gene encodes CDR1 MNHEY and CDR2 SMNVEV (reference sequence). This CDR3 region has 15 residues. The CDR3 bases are TGTGCCAGCACCTACGGGGGGGCTAGCTCCTACGAGCAGTACTTC. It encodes CASTYGGASSYEQYF.

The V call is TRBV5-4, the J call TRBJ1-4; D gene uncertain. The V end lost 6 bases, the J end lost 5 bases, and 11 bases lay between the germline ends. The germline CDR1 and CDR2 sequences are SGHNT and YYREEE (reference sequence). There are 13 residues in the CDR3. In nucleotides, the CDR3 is TGTGCCAGCAATAGGGAACCGAATGAAAAACTGTTTTTT. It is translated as CASNREPNEKLFF.

CDR3 in amino acids: CASSFRGGDGNTIYF. In nucleotides, the CDR3 is TGTGCCAGCAGCTTTCGAGGGGGCGACGGAAACACCATATATTTT. The chain has TRBV5-6 and TRBJ1-3; 7 bases map to TRBD1. The CDR3 is made up of 15 amino acids. J lost 4 bases, V lost 2 bases, and 6 bases had no gene match. Germline V gene data show CDR1 as SGHDT and CDR2 as YYEEEE.

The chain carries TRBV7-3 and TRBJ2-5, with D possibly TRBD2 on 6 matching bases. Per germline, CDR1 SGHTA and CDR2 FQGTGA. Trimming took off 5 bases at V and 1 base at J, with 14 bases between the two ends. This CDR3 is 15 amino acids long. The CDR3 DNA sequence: TGTGCCAGCAGCCGCCGAAGCGGGTTCCAAGAGACCCAGTACTTC. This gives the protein CASSRRSGFQETQYF.

The CDR3 DNA reads as TGCGCCAGCAGCGGCCGGGACATTGACTATGGCTACACCTTC. Protein sequence: CASSGRDIDYGYTF. V and J are TRBV5-1 and TRBJ1-2; TRBD1 is a possible D gene (6 bases). This CDR3 region has 14 residues. V was shortened by 4 bases and J by 3 bases, with 13 bases between the two germline ends. Germline V gives CDR1 SGHRS, CDR2 YFSETQ.

Here the CDR3 reads CASSLNPYGSTGELFF. Here the CDR3 DNA reads TGTGCCAGCAGCTTAAACCCCTACGGGAGCACCGGGGAGCTGTTTTTT. The V gene is TRBV7-3, the J gene TRBJ2-2; tentative D call: TRBD2 (6 bases). The ends were cut back, 1 base at V and 4 bases at J, with 13 bases in the middle. The CDR3 runs to 16 residues. Germline loops: CDR1 SGHTA, CDR2 FQGTGA.

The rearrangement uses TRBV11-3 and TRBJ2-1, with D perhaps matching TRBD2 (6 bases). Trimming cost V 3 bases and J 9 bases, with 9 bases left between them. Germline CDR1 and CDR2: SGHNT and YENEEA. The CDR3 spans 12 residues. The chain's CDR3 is CASSFLGGEQFF. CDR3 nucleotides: TGTGCCAGCAGCTTCTTGGGAGGTGAGCAGTTCTTC. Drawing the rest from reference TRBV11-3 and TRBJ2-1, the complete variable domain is EAGVVQSPRYKIIEKKQPVAFWCNPISGHNTLYWYLQNLGQGPELLIRYENEEAVDDSQLPKDRFSAERLKGVDSTLKIQPAELGDSAVYLCASSFLGGEQFFGPGTRLTVL.

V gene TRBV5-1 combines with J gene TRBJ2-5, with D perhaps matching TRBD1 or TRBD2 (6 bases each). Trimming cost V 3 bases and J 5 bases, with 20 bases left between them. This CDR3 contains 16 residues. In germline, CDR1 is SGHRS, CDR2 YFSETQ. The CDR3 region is CASSSATGYGGETQYF. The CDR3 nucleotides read TGCGCCAGCAGCTCAGCAACAGGGTATGGAGGGGAGACCCAGTACTTC.

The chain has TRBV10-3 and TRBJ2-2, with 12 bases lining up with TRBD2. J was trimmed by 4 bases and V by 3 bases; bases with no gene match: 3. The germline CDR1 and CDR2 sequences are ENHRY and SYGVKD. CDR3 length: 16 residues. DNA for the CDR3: TGTGCCATCAGTGACCCGGGACTAGCGGGCACCGGGGAGCTGTTTTTT. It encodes CAISDPGLAGTGELFF.

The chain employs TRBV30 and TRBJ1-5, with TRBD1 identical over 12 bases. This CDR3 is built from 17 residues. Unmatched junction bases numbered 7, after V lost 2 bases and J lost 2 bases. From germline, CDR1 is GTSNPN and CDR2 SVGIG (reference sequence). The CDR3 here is CAWSRDRGRGGNQPQHF. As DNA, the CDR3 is TGTGCCTGGAGTCGGGACAGGGGGCGCGGGGGCAATCAGCCCCAGCATTTT.

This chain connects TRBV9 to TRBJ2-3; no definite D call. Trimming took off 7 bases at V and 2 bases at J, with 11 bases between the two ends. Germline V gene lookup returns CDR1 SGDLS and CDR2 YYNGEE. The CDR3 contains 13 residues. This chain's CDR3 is CASSLGHTDTQYF. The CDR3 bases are TGTGCCAGCTCCCTAGGCCACACAGATACGCAGTATTTT. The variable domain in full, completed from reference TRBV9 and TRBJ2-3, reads DSGVTQTPKHLITATGQRVTLRCSPRSGDLSVYWYQQSLDQGLQFLIQYYNGEERAKGNILERFSAQQFPDLHSELNLSSLELGDSALYFCASSLGHTDTQYFGPGTRLTVL.

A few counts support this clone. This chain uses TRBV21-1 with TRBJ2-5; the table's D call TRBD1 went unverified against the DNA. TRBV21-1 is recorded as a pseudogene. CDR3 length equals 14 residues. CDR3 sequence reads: CASSSRGLQETQYF. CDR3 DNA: TGTGCCAGCAGCAGCAGGGGTCTCCAAGAGACCCAGTACTTC.